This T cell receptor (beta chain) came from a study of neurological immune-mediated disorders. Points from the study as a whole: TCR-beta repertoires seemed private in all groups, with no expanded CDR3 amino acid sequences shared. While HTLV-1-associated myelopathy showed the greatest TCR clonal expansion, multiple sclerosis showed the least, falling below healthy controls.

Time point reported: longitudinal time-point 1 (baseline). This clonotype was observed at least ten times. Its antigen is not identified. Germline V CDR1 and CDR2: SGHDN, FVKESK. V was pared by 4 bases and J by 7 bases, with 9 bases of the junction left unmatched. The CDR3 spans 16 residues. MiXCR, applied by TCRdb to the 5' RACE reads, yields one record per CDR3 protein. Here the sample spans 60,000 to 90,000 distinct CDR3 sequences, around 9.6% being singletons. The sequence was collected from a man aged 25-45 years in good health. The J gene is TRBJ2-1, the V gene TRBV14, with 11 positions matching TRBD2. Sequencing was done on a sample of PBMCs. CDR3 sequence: CASSLIAGGPKNEQFF. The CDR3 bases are TGTGCCAGCAGCCTAATAGCGGGAGGGCCGAAGAATGAGCAGTTCTTC. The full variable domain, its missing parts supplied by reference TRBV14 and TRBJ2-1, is EAGVTQFPSHSVIEKGQTVTLRCDPISGHDNLYWYRRVMGKEIKFLLHFVKESKQDESGMPNNRFLAERTGGTYSTLKVQPAELEDSGVYFCASSLIAGGPKNEQFFGPGTRLTVL.